This TCR beta chain originates from a study of shared clonotypes between healthy human individuals. For the study at large: Aged between 18 and 49, the donors were a couple of women and three men.

The donors were all Caucasian adults (living in Nashville, Tennessee). It was into CD45RA+ naive and CD45RA-negative memory subsets that the CD4+ cells were split. J was trimmed by 6 bases and V by 1 base; bases with no gene match: 10. The length of the CDR3 is 15 residues. CDR1 is SGHNT, CDR2 YYREEE, per germline (reference sequence). Some clones are missing from TCRdb's copy, which holds only in-frame ones; the method was immunoSEQ multiplex PCR. Of over a million clones listed, 65% to 75% were seen once; the top ten hold nearly 1.5%. The sequenced sample was memory CD4+ T cells sorted from blood. As for subset: CD45RA-negative fraction. The chain employs TRBV5-4 and TRBJ2-7; the match to TRBD2 covers 7 bases. The TCR comes from a man aged 18 to 30 in good health. In DNA, the CDR3 is TGTGCCAGCAGCTTGAGGAGCGGGGCGCCCTCCGAGCAGTACTTC. This translates into CASSLRSGAPSEQYF.